The next 13 T cell receptor beta chains were all read from a single sample in a study of T-cell memory formation after mild COVID-19. In TCRdb, the 5' RACE reads were re-called with MiXCR into one record per CDR3 protein. The table shows about 170,000 distinct CDR3 sequences, with 13% occurring only once. The specimen sequenced was PBMCs or a T cell subset sorted from them (not recorded which). The receptors were sampled from a man between 18 and 29 years old who had mild COVID-19 (a few samples of this study predate the infection). Cell type and time point are not known.

This rearrangement joins TRBV7-6 to TRBJ2-2; no reliable D call. Trimming took 5 bases from V and 6 from J, leaving 19 bases between them. The CDR3 length is 16 residues. Germline CDR1 SGHVS, CDR2 FNYEAQ. The DNA for the CDR3 is TGTGCCAGCAGCCAGAGGTCGGGTCCTACAGCCGGGGAGCTGTTTTTT. Residues: CASSQRSGPTAGELFF. Looking up the rest from reference TRBV7-6 and TRBJ2-2 gives the full variable domain: GAGVSQSPRYKVTKRGQDVALRCDPISGHVSLYWYRQALGQGPEFLTYFNYEAQQDKSGLPNDRFSAERPEGSISTLTIQRTEQRDSAMYRCASSQRSGPTAGELFFGEGSRLTVL.

The chain couples TRBV20-1 to TRBJ2-7; D possibly matches TRBD1 or TRBD2 (5 bases each). V lost 3 bases and J 0 bases, leaving 9 bases between the germline ends. The CDR3 loop spans 13 amino acids. Germline values: CDR1 DFQATT, CDR2 SNEGSKA (reference sequence). CDR3: CSARGTASYEQYF. The CDR3 DNA sequence: TGCAGTGCTAGGGGGACGGCCTCCTACGAGCAGTACTTC.

This clonotype was counted between two and nine times. J is TRBJ2-7 and V is TRBV3-1; TRBD1 aligns across 7 bases. With V trimmed by 3 bases and J by 4 bases, 15 bases remained unmatched. Germline loops: CDR1 LGHDT, CDR2 YNNKEL (reference sequence). The CDR3 loop spans 17 amino acids. CDR3 region: CASSHTPRDSYLYEQYF. In DNA, the CDR3 is TGTGCCAGCAGCCATACCCCCCGGGACAGTTACTTATACGAGCAGTACTTC.

This clonotype was recorded a few times. The V and J genes are TRBV12-3 or TRBV12-4 and TRBJ1-3; possible D gene TRBD1, 5 bases. The V end was cut by 6 bases, the J end by 0 bases, with 18 bases between. The CDR3 runs to 17 residues. In DNA form, the CDR3 reads TGTGCCAGCAGCCCTAGCCGGGACGGTCACTCTGGAAACACCATATATTTT. This encodes CASSPSRDGHSGNTIYF.

The DNA of the CDR3 is TGTGCCAGCAGCCAAGATGTTCGTGGGGAAAACTATGGCTACACCTTC. It specifies CASSQDVRGENYGYTF. V usage is TRBV4-2 and J usage is TRBJ1-2; D is unresolved. The CDR3 runs to 16 residues. V lost 0 bases and J lost 2, with 13 bases in between. Germline CDR1 and CDR2: LGHNA and YNFKEQ.

The rearrangement links TRBV12-3 or TRBV12-4 to TRBJ1-2; D possibly corresponds to TRBD1 (6 bases). This CDR3 contains 12 residues. Trimming shortened V by 7 bases and J by 4 bases, and 10 bases separated the two germline ends. CDR3: CASNEGVYGYTF. The CDR3, as DNA: TGTGCCAGCAACGAGGGGGTCTATGGCTACACCTTC.

This clonotype turned up a few times. V gene TRBV6-2 or TRBV6-3 combines with J gene TRBJ1-5; D not certain. The germline V and J ends were trimmed by 0 bases and 4 bases, with 7 bases remaining between them. The CDR3 totals 14 residues. Germline V CDR1 and CDR2: MNHEY, SVGEGT. This CDR3 reads CASSYSSGNQPQHF. Here the CDR3 DNA reads TGTGCCAGCAGTTACTCGAGCGGGAATCAGCCCCAGCATTTT.

In this sample, this clonotype turned up many times. In DNA form, the CDR3 reads TGTGCCAGCAGTTTGACTGTCGATACGCAGTATTTT. As protein: CASSLTVDTQYF. The chain recombines TRBV12-3 or TRBV12-4 with TRBJ2-3; D gene uncertain. The CDR3 loop spans 12 amino acids. V was clipped by 3 bases and J by 6 bases, with 7 bases between them.

CDR3 DNA: TGTGCCAGCAGCCCGACAGGGGGTAGCAATCAGCCCCAGCATTTT. Amino acid sequence: CASSPTGGSNQPQHF. The rearrangement uses TRBV12-3 or TRBV12-4 and TRBJ1-5, with 9 positions matching TRBD1. V was clipped by 6 bases and J by 0 bases; unmatched bases: 3. The CDR3 sequence is 15 residues long.

The chain employs TRBV28 and TRBJ2-4; no reliable D call. CDR1 MDHEN and CDR2 SYDVKM come from the germline V gene. This CDR3 region has 14 residues. Trimming removed 7 bases at V and 2 bases at J, with 12 bases between. CDR3 amino acids: CASIPGGTKNIQYF. CDR3 in DNA: TGTGCCAGCATCCCGGGTGGAACCAAAAACATTCAGTACTTC.

This clonotype was recorded at least ten times. The V and J genes are TRBV7-7 and TRBJ2-2; TRBD1 matches 7 bases. CDR1 and CDR2 (germline): SSHAT, FNYEAQ (reference sequence). V was pared by 3 bases and J by 4 bases, with 2 bases of the junction left unmatched. This CDR3 has 14 amino acids. CDR3 bases: TGTGCCAGCAGCTTGGCAGGGGGCACCGGGGAGCTGTTTTTT. As protein: CASSLAGGTGELFF.

The CDR3 protein is CASSDGHKYEQYV. CDR3 DNA sequence: TGTGCCAGCAGCGACGGACATAAGTACGAGCAGTACGTC. This chain uses TRBV6-2 or TRBV6-3 with TRBJ2-7; possibly TRBD1 for D (5 bases). The V end lost 6 bases, the J end lost 4 bases, and 13 bases lay between the germline ends. Germline V gene sequence: CDR1 MNHEY, CDR2 SVGEGT. The CDR3 loop spans 13 amino acids.

This clonotype was recorded a few times. The chain employs TRBV20-1 and TRBJ1-2; weak D call: TRBD1 (6 bases). This CDR3 contains 12 residues. Looked up from germline, CDR1 is DFQATT and CDR2 is SNEGSKA (reference sequence). The V end was cut by 5 bases, the J end by 8 bases, with 15 bases between. The CDR3, as DNA: TGCAGTGCTTATACAGGGCCCTCCGGCTACACCTTC. Its protein product is CSAYTGPSGYTF.